This T cell receptor (beta chain) originates from a study of cytomegalovirus exposure and HLA in healthy donors. The study ran its PCR with 60 Vbeta and 13 Jbeta primers. Sequencing used immunoSEQ multiplex PCR; TCRdb keeps in-frame clones, though not all of them. The sample yields 160,000 or so clones, 65% to 90% seen once. The CDR3 has 16 amino acids. After removal of 4 bases from V and 7 bases from J, the junction contained 17 bases not matched to a gene. The V gene's germline CDR1 is SGHRS and CDR2 YFSETQ. This TCR was sampled from a man between 45 and 60 years old in good health and CMV-seropositive. Sequencing was done on a sample of PBMCs. V usage is TRBV5-1 and J usage is TRBJ2-7; 7 bases line up with TRBD1. The CDR3 protein is CASSPMDRSALREQYF. In DNA form, the CDR3 reads TGCGCCAGCAGCCCAATGGACAGGTCCGCTTTAAGGGAGCAGTACTTC.